This T cell receptor beta chain came from a study of cytomegalovirus exposure and HLA in healthy donors. Study in general: For the approximately 360 genotyped donors, about 79% fell within the Caucasian-associated ancestry cluster.

The study ran its PCR with 60 Vbeta and 13 Jbeta primers. Libraries were prepared by immunoSEQ multiplex PCR; TCRdb keeps only in-frame clonotypes and omits some of them. This table holds some 120,000 clones, over 60% found once. In its sample, this clone was seen once. Trimming stripped 4 bases from V and 2 bases from J, with 17 bases between. The germline gives CDR1 SGDLS, CDR2 YYNGEE. This CDR3 is 16 amino acids long. The sequenced sample consisted of PBMCs. The rearrangement joins TRBV9 to TRBJ2-3; D possibly corresponds to TRBD1 (6 bases). The source is a man under 40 in good health and CMV-seropositive. The CDR3 nucleotides read TGTGCCAGCAGCCGTCTCACAGGGTTTAACACAGATACGCAGTATTTT. Its translation is CASSRLTGFNTDTQYF.